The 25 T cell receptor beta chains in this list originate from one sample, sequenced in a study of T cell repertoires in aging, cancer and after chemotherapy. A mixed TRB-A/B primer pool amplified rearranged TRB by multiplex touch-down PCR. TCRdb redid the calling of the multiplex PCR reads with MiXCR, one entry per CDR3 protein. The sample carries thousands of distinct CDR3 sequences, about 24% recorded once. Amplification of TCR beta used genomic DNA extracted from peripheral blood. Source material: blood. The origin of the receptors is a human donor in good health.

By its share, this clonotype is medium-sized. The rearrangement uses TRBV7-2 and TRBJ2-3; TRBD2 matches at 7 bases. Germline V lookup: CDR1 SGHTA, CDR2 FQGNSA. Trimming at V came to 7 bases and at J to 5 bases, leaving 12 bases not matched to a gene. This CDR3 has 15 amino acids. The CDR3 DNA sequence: TGTGCCAGCACCCCACGGGCTAGCGGAGTAGATACGCAGTATTTT. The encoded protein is CASTPRASGVDTQYF.

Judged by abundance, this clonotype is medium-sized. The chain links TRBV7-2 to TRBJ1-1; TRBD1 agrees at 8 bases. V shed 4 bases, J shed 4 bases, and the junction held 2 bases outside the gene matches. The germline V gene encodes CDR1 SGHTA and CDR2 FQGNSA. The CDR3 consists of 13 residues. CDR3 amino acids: CASSSQGATEAFF. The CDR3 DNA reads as TGTGCCAGCAGCTCTCAGGGGGCCACTGAAGCTTTCTTT.

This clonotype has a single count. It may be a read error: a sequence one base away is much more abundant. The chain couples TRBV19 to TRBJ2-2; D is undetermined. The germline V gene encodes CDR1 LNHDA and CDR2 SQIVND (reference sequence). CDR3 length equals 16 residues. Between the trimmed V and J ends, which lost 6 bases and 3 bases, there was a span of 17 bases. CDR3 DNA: TGTGCCAGTAGGTCAACTGGGCGCTGGGACACCGGGGAGCTGTTTTTT. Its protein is CASRSTGRWDTGELFF. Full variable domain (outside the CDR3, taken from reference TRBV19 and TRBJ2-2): DGGITQSPKYLFRKEGQNVTLSCEQNLNHDAMYWYRQDPGQGLRLIYYSQIVNDFQKGDIAEGYSVSREKKESFPLTVTSAQKNPTAFYLCASRSTGRWDTGELFFGEGSRLTVL.

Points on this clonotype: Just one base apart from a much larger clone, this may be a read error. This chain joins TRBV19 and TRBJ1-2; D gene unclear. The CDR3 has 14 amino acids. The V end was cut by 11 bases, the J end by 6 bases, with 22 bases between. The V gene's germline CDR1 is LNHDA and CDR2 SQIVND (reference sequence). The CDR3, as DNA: TGTGCCGCCTCGAGTACAGCTAAAAGTAATGGCTACACCTTC. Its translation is CAASSTAKSNGYTF. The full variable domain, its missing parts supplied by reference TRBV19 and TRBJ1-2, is DGGITQSPKYLFRKEGQNVTLSCEQNLNHDAMYWYRQDPGQGLRLIYYSQIVNDFQKGDIAEGYSVSREKKESFPLTVTSAQKNPTAFYLCAASSTAKSNGYTFGSGTRLTVV.

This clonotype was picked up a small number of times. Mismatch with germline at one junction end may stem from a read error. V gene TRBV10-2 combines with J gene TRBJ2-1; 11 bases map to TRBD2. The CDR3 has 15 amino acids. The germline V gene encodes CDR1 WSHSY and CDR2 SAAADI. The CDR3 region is CAISLTSGSDNEQFF. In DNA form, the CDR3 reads TGTGCCATCAGTCTCACTAGCGGGAGTGACAATGAGCAGTTCTTC.

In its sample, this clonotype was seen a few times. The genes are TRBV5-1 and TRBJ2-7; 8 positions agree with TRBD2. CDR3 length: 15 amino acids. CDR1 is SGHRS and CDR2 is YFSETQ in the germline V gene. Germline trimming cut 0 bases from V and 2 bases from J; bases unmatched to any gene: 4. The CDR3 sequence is CASSLVLAGPYEQYF. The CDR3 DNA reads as TGCGCCAGCAGCTTGGTGTTAGCGGGGCCCTACGAGCAGTACTTC. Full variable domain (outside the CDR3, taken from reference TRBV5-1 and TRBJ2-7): KAGVTQTPRYLIKTRGQQVTLSCSPISGHRSVSWYQQTPGQGLQFLFEYFSETQRNKGNFPGRFSGRQFSNSRSEMNVSTLELGDSALYLCASSLVLAGPYEQYFGPGTRLTVT.

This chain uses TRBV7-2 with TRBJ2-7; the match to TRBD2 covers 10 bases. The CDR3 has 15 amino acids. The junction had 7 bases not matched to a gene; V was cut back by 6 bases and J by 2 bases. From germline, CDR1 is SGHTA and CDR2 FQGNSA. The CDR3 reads CASSLILAGAYEQYF. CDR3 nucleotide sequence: TGTGCCAGCAGTTTGATTCTAGCGGGGGCCTACGAGCAGTACTTC. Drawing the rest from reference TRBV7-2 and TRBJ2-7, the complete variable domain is GAGVSQSPSNKVTEKGKDVELRCDPISGHTALYWYRQSLGQGLEFLIYFQGNSAPDKSGLPSDRFSAERTGGSVSTLTIQRTQQEDSAVYLCASSLILAGAYEQYFGPGTRLTVT.

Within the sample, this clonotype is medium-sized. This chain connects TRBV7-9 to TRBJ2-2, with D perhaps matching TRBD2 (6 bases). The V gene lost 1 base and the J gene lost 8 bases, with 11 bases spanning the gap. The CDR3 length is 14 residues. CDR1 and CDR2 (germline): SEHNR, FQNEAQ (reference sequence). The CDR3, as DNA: TGTGCCAGCAGCTTAGGGCACGGGAGAGGGGAGCTGTTTTTT. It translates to CASSLGHGRGELFF. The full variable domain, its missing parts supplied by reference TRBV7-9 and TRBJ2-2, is DTGVSQNPRHKITKRGQNVTFRCDPISEHNRLYWYRQTLGQGPEFLTYFQNEAQLEKSRLLSDRFSAERPKGSFSTLEIQRTEQGDSAMYLCASSLGHGRGELFFGEGSRLTVL.

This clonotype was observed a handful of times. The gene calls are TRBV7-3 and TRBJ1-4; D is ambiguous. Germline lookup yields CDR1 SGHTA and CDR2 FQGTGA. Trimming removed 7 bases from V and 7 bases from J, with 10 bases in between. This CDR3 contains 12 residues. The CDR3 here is CASTPEPEKLFF. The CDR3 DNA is TGTGCCAGCACCCCAGAACCTGAAAAACTGTTTTTT.

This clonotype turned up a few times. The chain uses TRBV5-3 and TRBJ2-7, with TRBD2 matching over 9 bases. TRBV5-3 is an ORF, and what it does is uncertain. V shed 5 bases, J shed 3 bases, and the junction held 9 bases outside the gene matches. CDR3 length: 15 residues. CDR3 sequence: CARSKIAGVDYEQYF. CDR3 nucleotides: TGTGCCAGAAGTAAAATAGCGGGAGTCGACTACGAGCAGTACTTC.

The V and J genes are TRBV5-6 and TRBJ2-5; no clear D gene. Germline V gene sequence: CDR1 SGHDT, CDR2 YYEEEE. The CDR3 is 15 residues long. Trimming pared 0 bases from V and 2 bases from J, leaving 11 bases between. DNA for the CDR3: TGTGCCAGCAGCTTGGTGGCGGTCCGACAAGAGACCCAGTACTTC. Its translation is CASSLVAVRQETQYF.

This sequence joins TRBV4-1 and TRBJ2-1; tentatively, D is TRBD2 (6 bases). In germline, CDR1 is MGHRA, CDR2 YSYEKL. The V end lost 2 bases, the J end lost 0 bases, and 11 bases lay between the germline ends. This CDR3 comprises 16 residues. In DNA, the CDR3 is TGCGCCAGCAGCCAAACCGGGACTTTCTCCTACAATGAGCAGTTCTTC. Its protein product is CASSQTGTFSYNEQFF.

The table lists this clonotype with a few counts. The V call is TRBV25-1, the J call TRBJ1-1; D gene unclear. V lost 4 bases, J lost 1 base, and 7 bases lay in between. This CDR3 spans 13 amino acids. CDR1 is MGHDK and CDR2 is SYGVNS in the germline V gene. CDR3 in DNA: TGTGCCAGCAGTGCCTTAAAGAACACTGAAGCTTTCTTT. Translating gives CASSALKNTEAFF.

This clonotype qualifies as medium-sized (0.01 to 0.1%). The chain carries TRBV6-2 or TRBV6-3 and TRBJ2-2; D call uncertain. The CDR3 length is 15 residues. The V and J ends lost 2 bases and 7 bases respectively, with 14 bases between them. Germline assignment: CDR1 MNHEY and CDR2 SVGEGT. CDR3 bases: TGTGCCAGCAGTTACGGTTCTGAGCAAATCGGGGAGCTGTTTTTT. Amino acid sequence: CASSYGSEQIGELFF.

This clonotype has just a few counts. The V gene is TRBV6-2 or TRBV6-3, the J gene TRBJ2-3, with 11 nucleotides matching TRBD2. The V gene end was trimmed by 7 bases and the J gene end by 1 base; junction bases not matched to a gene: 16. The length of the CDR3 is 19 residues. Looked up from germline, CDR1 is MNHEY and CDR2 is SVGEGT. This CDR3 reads CASKRTSGSVSGRTDTQYF. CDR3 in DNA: TGTGCCAGCAAACGGACTAGCGGGTCGGTATCGGGTCGCACAGATACGCAGTATTTT.

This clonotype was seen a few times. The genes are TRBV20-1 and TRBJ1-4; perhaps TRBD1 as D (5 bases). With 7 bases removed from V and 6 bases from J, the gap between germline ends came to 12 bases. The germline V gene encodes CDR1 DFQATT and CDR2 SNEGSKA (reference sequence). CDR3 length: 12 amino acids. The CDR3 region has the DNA TGCAGTGTGTCGGGGCTCGATGAAAAACTGTTTTTT. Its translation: CSVSGLDEKLFF.

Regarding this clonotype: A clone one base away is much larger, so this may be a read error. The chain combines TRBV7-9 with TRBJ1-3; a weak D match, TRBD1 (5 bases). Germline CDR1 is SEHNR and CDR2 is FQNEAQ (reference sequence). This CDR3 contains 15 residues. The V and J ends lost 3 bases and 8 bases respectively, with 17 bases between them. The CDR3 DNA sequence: TGTGCCAGCAGCTTGGAGGAAGGGGCCCCGGACACCATATATTTT. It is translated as CASSLEEGAPDTIYF.

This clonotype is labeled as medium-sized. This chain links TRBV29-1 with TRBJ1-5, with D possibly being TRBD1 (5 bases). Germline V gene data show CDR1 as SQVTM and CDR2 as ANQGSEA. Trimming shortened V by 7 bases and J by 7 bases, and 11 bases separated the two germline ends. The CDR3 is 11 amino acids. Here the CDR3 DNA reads TGCAGCGCTGGGGGTAGCCAGCCCCAGCATTTT. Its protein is CSAGGSQPQHF.

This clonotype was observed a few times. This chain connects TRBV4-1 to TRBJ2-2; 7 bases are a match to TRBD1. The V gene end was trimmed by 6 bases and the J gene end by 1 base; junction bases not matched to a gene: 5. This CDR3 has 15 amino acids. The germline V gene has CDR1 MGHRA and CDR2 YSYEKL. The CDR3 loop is CASSPQGVNTGELFF. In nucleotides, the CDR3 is TGCGCCAGCAGTCCCCAGGGGGTGAACACCGGGGAGCTGTTTTTT.

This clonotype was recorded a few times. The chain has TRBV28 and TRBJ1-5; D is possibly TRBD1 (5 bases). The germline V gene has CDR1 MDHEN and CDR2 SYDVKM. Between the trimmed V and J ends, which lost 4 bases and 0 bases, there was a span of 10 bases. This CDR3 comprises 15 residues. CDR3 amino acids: CASSSDRHSNQPQHF. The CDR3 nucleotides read TGTGCCAGCAGTTCCGACAGACATAGCAATCAGCCCCAGCATTTT.

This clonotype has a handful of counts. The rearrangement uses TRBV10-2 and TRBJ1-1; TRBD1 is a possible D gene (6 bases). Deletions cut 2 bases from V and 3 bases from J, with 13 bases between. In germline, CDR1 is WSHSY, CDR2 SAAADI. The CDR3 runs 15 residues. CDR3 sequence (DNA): TGCGCCAGCAGTGAGCTACAGGGTCCAGACACTGAAGCTTTCTTT. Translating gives CASSELQGPDTEAFF.

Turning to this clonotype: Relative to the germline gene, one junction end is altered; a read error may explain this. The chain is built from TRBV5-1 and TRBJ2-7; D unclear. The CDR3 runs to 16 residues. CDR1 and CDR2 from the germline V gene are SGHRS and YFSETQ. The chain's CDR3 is CASSLPGWYSAYEQYF. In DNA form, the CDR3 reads TGTGCCAGCAGCTTACCCGGTTGGTACTCGGCCTACGAGCAGTACTTC.

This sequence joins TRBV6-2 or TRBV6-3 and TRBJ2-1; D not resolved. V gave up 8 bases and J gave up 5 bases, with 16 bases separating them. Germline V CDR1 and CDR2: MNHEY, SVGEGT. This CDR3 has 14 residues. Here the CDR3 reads CASLREPPHNEQFF. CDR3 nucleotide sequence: TGTGCCAGCCTTAGAGAGCCACCCCACAATGAGCAGTTCTTC.

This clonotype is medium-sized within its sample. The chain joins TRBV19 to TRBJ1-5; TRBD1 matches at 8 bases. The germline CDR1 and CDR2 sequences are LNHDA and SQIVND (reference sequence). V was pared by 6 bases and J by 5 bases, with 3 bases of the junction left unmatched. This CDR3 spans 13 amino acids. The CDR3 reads CASRGQGYQPQHF. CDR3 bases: TGTGCCAGTAGAGGACAGGGTTATCAGCCCCAGCATTTT.

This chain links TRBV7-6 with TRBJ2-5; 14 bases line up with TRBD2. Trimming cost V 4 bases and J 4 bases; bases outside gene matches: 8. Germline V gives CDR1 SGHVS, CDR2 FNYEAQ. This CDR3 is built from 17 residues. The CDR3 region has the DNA TGTGCCAGCAGCTGGATGACTAGCGGGAGGGGGAGAGAGACCCAGTACTTC. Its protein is CASSWMTSGRGRETQYF.